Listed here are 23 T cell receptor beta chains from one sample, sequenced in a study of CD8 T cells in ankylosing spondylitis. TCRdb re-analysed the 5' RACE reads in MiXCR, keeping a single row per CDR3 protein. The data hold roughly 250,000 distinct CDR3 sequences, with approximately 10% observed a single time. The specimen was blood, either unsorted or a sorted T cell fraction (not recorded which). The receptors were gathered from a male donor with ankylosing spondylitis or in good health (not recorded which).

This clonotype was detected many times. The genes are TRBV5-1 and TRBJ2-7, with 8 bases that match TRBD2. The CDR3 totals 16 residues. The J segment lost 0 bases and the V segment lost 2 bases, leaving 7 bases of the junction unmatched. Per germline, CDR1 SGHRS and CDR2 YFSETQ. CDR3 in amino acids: CASSFWAGGPSYEQYF. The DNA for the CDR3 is TGCGCCAGCAGCTTCTGGGCGGGAGGCCCCTCCTACGAGCAGTACTTC.

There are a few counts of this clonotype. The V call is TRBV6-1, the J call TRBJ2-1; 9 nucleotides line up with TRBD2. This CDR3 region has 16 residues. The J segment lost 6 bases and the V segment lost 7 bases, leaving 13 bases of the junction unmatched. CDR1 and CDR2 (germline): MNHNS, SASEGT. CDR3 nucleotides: TGTGCCAGCAACCCTCTAGCGGGGACATCCACCAATGAGCAGTTCTTC. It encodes CASNPLAGTSTNEQFF.

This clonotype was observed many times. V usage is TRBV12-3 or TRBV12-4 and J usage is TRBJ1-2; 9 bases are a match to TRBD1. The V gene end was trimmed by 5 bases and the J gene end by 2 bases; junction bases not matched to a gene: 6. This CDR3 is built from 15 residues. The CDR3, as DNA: TGTGCCAGCAGTCCCCTAGGGACAGGGAACTATGGCTACACCTTC. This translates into CASSPLGTGNYGYTF.

CDR3 protein: CASSQGDRFSTDTQYF. CDR3 nucleotide sequence: TGTGCCAGCAGCCAGGGGGACAGGTTTAGCACAGATACGCAGTATTTT. The chain has TRBV3-1 and TRBJ2-3, with TRBD1 identical over 8 bases. The CDR3 consists of 16 residues. Germline V CDR1 and CDR2: LGHDT, YNNKEL (reference sequence). The junction had 5 bases not matched to a gene; V was cut back by 3 bases and J by 0 bases.

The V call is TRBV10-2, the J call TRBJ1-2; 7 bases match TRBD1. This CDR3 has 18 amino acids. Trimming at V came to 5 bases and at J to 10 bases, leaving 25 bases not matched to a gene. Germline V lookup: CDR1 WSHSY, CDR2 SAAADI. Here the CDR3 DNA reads TGCGCCAGCAGTATACTCCGGACAGGTCAAACCCCTTTTTTAGACTACACCTTC. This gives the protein CASSILRTGQTPFLDYTF.

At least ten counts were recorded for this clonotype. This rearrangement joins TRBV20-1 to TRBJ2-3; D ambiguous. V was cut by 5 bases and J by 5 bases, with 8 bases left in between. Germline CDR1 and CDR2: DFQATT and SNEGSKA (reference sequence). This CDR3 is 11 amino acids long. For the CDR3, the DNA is TGCAGTGCTGGTTTCGGAGATACGCAGTATTTT. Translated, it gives CSAGFGDTQYF.

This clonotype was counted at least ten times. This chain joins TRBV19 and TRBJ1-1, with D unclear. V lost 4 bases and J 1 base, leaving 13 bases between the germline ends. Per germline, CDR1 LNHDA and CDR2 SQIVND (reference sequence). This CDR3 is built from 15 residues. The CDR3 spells CASSSSTVGNTEAFF. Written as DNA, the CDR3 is TGTGCCAGTAGTAGCTCTACAGTGGGGAACACTGAAGCTTTCTTT.

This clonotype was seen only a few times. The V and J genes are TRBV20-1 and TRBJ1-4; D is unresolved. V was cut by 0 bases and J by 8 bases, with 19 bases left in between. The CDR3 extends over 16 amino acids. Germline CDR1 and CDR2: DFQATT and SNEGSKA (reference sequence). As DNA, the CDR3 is TGCAGTGCTAGAGATGAGGGAAAGGTTGTAGGCGAAAAACTGTTTTTT. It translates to CSARDEGKVVGEKLFF.

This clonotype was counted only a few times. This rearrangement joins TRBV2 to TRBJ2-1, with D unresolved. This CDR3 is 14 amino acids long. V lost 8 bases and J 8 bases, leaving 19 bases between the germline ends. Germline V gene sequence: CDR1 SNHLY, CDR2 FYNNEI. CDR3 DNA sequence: TGTGCCAGCCGCTATACGATAGGGTTGGATGAGCAGTTCTTC. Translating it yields CASRYTIGLDEQFF.

Here the CDR3 DNA reads TGCAGTGCTAGAGGCGGGGGGCCCTACACAGATACGCAGTATTTT. Translated: CSARGGGPYTDTQYF. The chain employs TRBV20-1 and TRBJ2-3, with TRBD2 identical over 8 bases. The CDR3 is made up of 15 amino acids. CDR1 is DFQATT and CDR2 is SNEGSKA in the germline V gene (reference sequence). The V segment lost 1 base and the J segment 2 bases; nucleotides outside the gene matches: 5.

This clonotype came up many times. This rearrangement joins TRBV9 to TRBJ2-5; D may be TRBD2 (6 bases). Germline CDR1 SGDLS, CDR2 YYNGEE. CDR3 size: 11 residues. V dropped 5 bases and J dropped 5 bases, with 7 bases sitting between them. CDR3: CASSAGETQYF. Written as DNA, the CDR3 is TGTGCCAGCAGTGCGGGGGAGACCCAGTACTTC.

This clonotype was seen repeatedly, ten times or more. CDR3 DNA: TGCAGTGCCGTTAGCGGGGGGGCCTACAATGAGCAGTTCTTC. This gives the protein CSAVSGGAYNEQFF. V gene TRBV20-1 combines with J gene TRBJ2-1; 11 bases are a match to TRBD2. V was pared by 6 bases and J by 2 bases, with 3 bases of the junction left unmatched. This CDR3 is built from 14 residues. Germline V gene lookup returns CDR1 DFQATT and CDR2 SNEGSKA (reference sequence).

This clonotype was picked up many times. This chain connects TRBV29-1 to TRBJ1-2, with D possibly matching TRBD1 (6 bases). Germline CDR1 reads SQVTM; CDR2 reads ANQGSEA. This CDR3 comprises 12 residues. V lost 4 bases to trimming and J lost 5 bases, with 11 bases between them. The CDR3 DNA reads TGCAGCGTTGGGGGGGGGCCTTATGGCTACACCTTC. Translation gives CSVGGGPYGYTF. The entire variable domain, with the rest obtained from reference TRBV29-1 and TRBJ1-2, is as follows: SAVISQKPSRDICQRGTSLTIQCQVDSQVTMMFWYRQQPGQSLTLIATANQGSEATYESGFVIDKFPISRPNLTFSTLTVSNMSPEDSSIYLCSVGGGPYGYTFGSGTRLTVV.

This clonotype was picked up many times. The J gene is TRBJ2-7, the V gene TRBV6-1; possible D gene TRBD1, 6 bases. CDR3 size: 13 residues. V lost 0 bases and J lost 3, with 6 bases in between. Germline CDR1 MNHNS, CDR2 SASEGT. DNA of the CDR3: TGTGCCAGCAGTGAAGCCAGGGGCTACGAGCAGTACTTC. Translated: CASSEARGYEQYF.

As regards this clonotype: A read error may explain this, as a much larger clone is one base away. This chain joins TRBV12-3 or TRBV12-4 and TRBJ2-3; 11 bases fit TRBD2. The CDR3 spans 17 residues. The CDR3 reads CACSLTSGNVGTDTQYF. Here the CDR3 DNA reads TGTGCCTGCAGTTTGACTAGCGGGAATGTGGGCACAGATACGCAGTATTTT.

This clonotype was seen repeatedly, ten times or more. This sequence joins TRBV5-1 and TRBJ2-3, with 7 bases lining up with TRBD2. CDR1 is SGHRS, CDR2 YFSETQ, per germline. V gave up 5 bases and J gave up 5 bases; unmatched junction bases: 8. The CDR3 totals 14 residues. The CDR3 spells CASRRGLDIDTQYF. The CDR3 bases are TGCGCCAGCAGACGCGGACTAGACATAGATACGCAGTATTTT.

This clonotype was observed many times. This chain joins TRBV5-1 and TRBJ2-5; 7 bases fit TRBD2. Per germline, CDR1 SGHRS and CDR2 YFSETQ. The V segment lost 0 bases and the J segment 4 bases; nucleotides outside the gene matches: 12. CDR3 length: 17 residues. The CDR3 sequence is CASSLAGGRAGRETQYF. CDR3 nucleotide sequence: TGCGCCAGCAGCTTGGCCGGAGGGAGGGCAGGTAGAGAGACCCAGTACTTC.

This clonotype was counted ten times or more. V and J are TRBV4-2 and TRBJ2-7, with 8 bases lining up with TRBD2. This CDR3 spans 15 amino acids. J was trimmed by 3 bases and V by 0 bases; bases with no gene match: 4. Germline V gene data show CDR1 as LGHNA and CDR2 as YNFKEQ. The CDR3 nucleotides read TGTGCCAGCAGCCAAGAAGGGAGCGGGGGCTACGAGCAGTACTTC. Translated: CASSQEGSGGYEQYF.

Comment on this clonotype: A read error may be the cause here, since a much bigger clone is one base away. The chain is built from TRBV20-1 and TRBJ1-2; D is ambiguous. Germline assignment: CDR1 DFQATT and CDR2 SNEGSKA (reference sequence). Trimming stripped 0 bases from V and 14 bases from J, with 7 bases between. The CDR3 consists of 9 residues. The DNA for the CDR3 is TGCAGTGCTAGAGACAACTTGACCTTC. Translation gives CSARDNLTF.

CDR3 sequence reads: CASSASRDRDRGYTF. CDR3 bases: TGTGCCAGCAGCGCTTCCCGGGACAGGGATCGTGGCTACACCTTC. The chain has TRBV7-9 and TRBJ1-2; 9 positions match TRBD1. From germline, CDR1 is SEHNR and CDR2 FQNEAQ (reference sequence). Losses at the gene ends were 5 bases for V and 7 bases for J; bases not matched to a gene: 11. CDR3 length: 15 amino acids.

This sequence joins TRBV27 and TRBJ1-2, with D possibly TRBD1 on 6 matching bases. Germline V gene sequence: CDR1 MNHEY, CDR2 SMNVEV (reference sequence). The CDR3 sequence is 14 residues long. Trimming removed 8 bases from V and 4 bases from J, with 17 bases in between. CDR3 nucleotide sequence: TGTGCCAGCGGCGCACCTGGACAGCCCTATGGCTACACCTTC. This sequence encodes CASGAPGQPYGYTF.

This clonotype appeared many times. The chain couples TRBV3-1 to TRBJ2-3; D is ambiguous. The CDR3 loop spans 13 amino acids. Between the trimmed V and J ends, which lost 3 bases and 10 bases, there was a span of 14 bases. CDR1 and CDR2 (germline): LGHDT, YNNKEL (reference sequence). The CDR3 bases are TGTGCCAGCAGCCACGACCGTCCCGCCGCGCAGTATTTT. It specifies CASSHDRPAAQYF.

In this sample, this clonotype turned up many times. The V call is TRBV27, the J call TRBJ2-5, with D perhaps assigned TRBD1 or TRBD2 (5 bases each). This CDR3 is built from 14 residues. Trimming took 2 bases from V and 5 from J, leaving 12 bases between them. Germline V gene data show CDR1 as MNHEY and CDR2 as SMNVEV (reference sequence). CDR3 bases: TGTGCCAGCAGTTTAGCCGGGACCAGGGAGACCCAGTACTTC. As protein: CASSLAGTRETQYF.